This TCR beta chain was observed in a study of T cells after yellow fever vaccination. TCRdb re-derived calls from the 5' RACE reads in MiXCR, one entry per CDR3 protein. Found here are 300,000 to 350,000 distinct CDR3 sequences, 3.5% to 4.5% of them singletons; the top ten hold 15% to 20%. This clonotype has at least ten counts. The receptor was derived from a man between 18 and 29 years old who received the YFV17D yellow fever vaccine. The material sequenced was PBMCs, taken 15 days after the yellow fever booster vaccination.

The chain's CDR3 is CASSPGGEDTQYF. CDR3 sequence (DNA): TGCGCCAGCAGTCCCGGAGGGGAAGATACGCAGTATTTT. The genes are TRBV5-1 and TRBJ2-3; tentative D call: TRBD2 (6 bases). Looked up from germline, CDR1 is SGHRS and CDR2 is YFSETQ. The V and J ends lost 5 bases and 5 bases respectively, with 12 bases between them. The CDR3 contains 13 residues.